The entry below gives a single T cell receptor beta chain sequence along with its context. The sample holds many counts of this clonotype. Its specific antigen is unknown. No quality values exist for individual bases; no much larger clone is one base distant. The sample's time point label is to be understood as: newly diagnosed GD, antithyroid drugs for less than 3 months. RNA was extracted from PBMCs in TRIzol for both TCR sequencing and RNA sequencing. The diagnosis of Graves' disease followed American Thyroid Association guidelines. Patients were recruited from an endocrinology department in Xi'an, China. Each patient gave roughly 8.4 milliliters of peripheral blood, collected in an EDTA anticoagulant tube. Ficoll Paque Plus density gradient separation was used to isolate PBMCs, and no further T cell sorting was done. An Agilent 2100 Bioanalyzer and agarose gel were used to check RNA quality, while a NanoDrop 2000 measured RNA concentration.

To prepare the library, multiplex PCR was applied. Sequencing took place on an Illumina HiSeq 4000. iRepertoire HTBI primers and Arm-PCR amplification of CDR3 regions were used to construct TCR beta libraries. Gel purification was performed on PCR products prior to sequencing. The authors' analysis ran thus. Across samples, 55 to 80 TRBV and 14 TRBJ segments were identified and used for gene usage analysis of CDR3 amino acid clonotypes. Filtered high-quality paired reads were merged into contigs using COPE and FqMerger. BLAST was used to align contigs to the IMGT TRBV, TRBD and TRBJ reference genes, and CDR3 was defined following IMGT. Clonotypes above 0.1% frequency were classified as highly expanded clones. Shannon entropy served as the measure of repertoire diversity, while the Gini coefficient captured V-J evenness. A clonotype was considered public if more than one individual shared it. The raw public data were reprocessed by TCRdb itself: fastp quality trimming at Q25, MiXCR clonotype calling, in-frame beta chains only. Every CDR3 protein is listed once, alongside the most common genes and DNA of its rows. The V and J calls, along with clone size, are taken from TCRdb and not from the paper's own processing. The sample yields 350,000 to 450,000 distinct CDR3 sequences; roughly 10% were counted once. The ten largest clones capture under 20% of the sample.

The data were taken from a study of regulatory T cells in long-lasting Graves disease (dated by TCRdb to the early 2020s). About the investigation overall: Antithyroid drugs had been taken for less than 3 months by newly diagnosed Graves' disease patients. Peripheral blood TCR sequencing and RNA sequencing compared persistent Graves' disease patients with newly diagnosed Graves' disease patients. The study was registered as a clinical trial and conducted in China. A total of 33 samples underwent TCR sequencing, from roughly 13 patients with persistent Graves' disease and approximately 20 patients with newly diagnosed Graves' disease.

In the germline V gene, CDR1 corresponds to ENHRY and CDR2 to SYGVKD. The CDR3 holds 16 amino acids from the cysteine to the phenylalanine. The entry retains the CDR3 DNA only, 48 bases that are in frame from base 1. A distance of 18 bases separates the germline ends of V and J, which lose 6 bases and 1 base respectively. Here is what the overall study found, with its caveats: A larger number of public clonotypes was shared among persistent patients (approximately 2,500) than among newly diagnosed patients (roughly 930). Sequencing and analysis were restricted to the TCR beta chain. Compared with newly diagnosed patients, persistent Graves' disease patients had lower TCR Shannon entropy and fewer highly expanded clones, which suggests clonal expansion. TRBV28, TRBJ1-2 and TRBJ2-5 were preferentially used in persistent disease, while TRBV20-1 and TRBJ2-1 were favored in newly diagnosed disease. Peripheral blood alone was examined, since thyroid tissue, which constituted the primary lesion, could not be accessed. The authors noted that the small sample size was a limitation that may lower accuracy.

The same data also contributed to another study, on T cells in Graves' hyperthyroidism and ophthalmopathy. That second publication adds: Stable Graves' hyperthyroidism was defined as the absence of progression to ophthalmopathy over 18 months of follow-up. Hyperthyroidism patients were newly diagnosed, with disease duration under 2 months, and aged 18 to 65 years. Patients with uncontrolled infections, other autoimmune diseases, pregnancy or lactation were excluded. Diagnoses relied on clinical symptoms, serum thyroxine and TRAb, thyroid ultrasound and orbital computed tomography. For the first round of RT-PCR on the TCR CDR3, the HTBI primer set was used together with the Qiagen OneStep RT-PCR kit. Blood samples also contained most of the expanded thyroid clonotypes (frequency above 0.001), which suggests that blood repertoires may reflect thyroid immune responses. A 13 V-J signature model separated ophthalmopathy from stable hyperthyroidism, with around 88% sensitivity and about 81% specificity in cross-validation and 80%/75% in testing. In validation, progression to ophthalmopathy was predicted by the model with almost 71% sensitivity and 72.22% specificity, a median of around 5.9 months before onset. To identify distinguishing TCR V-J signatures, a discovery cohort of 95 to 100 patients was used, comprising some 45 with Graves' ophthalmopathy and 57 with stable Graves' hyperthyroidism. Prospective prediction of ophthalmopathy was tested in an independent validation cohort consisting of roughly 20 hyperthyroidism patients and some 16 patients who later progressed to ophthalmopathy. For training and testing, the roughly 93 patients in the discovery cohort were randomly divided in a 7:3 ratio. The study also compared thyroid tissue and blood T-cell repertoires from a handful of Graves' hyperthyroidism patients. Following sampling, methimazole starting at 30 mg daily was given to hyperthyroidism patients, and high-dose intravenous methylprednisolone was given to ophthalmopathy patients. The libraries were constructed in a second round of multiplex PCR and then size-selected and purified. The libraries were sequenced on an Illumina HiSeq2000 using paired-end 100 bp reads. SOAPnuke was used to process the raw data, with reads discarded if the reads contained adapters or uncalled bases, had a mean Phred below 15, or lacked an exact constant-primer or identifier match. COPE v1.2.5 was used to merge high-quality paired reads, and clonotypes were defined as unique nucleotide sequences. Clonotypes were aligned to IMGT TRBV, TRBD and TRBJ reference segments using MiTCR v1.1. Only V-J combinations with frequency above 0.0001, covering approximately 99% of repertoires, were analysed. The TCS score was defined as F50 (clonal expansion) divided by E x V (chaos), with BLOSUM62-based TCRdist calculated between CDR3 peptides within each V-J. Welch's t-statistics and random forest reduced around 550 V-J features to about 13, which were used in a naive Bayes classifier (R e1071). Sample size was not statistically predetermined, and investigators were not blinded to group allocation. TCR Vbeta CDR3 sequencing of 120 to 150 peripheral blood samples (over 40 ophthalmopathy, 75 hyperthyroidism and approximately 17 progressor patients) is reported in the paper.

Here the sequenced sample was peripheral blood mononuclear cells (PBMCs), taken at new diagnosis, from a patient treated with antithyroid drugs. This TCR was sampled from a woman aged 18-29 years with Graves disease. Donor details come from another sample of the same person, matched by shared clones. The chain joins TRBV10-3 to TRBJ1-1; the D gene remains uncertain. The bases are TGTGCCATCAGAAACCTCGAAGGAGGAAGGAACACTGAAGCTTTCTTT. Its product reads: CAIRNLEGGRNTEAFF.